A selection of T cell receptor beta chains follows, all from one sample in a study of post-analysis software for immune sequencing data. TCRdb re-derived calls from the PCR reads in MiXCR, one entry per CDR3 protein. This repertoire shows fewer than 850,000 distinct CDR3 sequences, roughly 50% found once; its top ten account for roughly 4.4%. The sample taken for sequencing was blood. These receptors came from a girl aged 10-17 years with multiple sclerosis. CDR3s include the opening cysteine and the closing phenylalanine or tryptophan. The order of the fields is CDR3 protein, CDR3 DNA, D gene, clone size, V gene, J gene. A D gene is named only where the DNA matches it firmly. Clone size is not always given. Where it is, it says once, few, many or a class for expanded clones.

cdr3_aa: CASSKLPLLTSTNEQFF
cdr3_nt: TGTGCCAGCAGCAAGCTCCCCCTCCTGACTAGCACCAATGAGCAGTTCTTC
d_call: -
clone_size: -
v_call: TRBV21-1
j_call: TRBJ2-1

cdr3_aa: CASSSGEGNTEAFF
cdr3_nt: TGCGCCAGCAGCTCCGGGGAGGGGAACACTGAAGCTTTCTTT
d_call: -
clone_size: -
v_call: TRBV5-1
j_call: TRBJ1-1

cdr3_aa: CASSAGDFAYNEQFF
cdr3_nt: TGTGCCAGCAGTGCTGGAGACTTTGCCTACAATGAGCAGTTCTTC
d_call: -
clone_size: -
v_call: TRBV12-3/TRBV12-4
j_call: TRBJ2-1

cdr3_aa: CASSFLTSGRAHNEQFF
cdr3_nt: TGTGCCAGCAGTTTCTTGACTAGCGGGAGGGCCCACAATGAGCAGTTCTTC
d_call: TRBD2
clone_size: few
v_call: TRBV27
j_call: TRBJ2-1

cdr3_aa: CASSRSTNDEQYF
cdr3_nt: TGCGCCAGCAGCCGCAGTACTAACGACGAGCAGTACTTC
d_call: -
clone_size: -
v_call: TRBV4-3
j_call: TRBJ2-7

cdr3_aa: CSARVTGGSHNSPLHF
cdr3_nt: TGCAGTGCTAGAGTTACGGGGGGCTCCCATAATTCACCCCTCCACTTT
d_call: -
clone_size: few
v_call: TRBV20-1
j_call: TRBJ1-6

cdr3_aa: CASSLADSSPHEQFF
cdr3_nt: TGTGCCAGCAGCTTAGCGGACAGTTCCCCCCATGAGCAGTTCTTC
d_call: -
clone_size: -
v_call: TRBV7-9
j_call: TRBJ2-1

cdr3_aa: CASSSLQGAFTEAFF
cdr3_nt: TGTGCCAGCAGTTCCCTACAGGGGGCCTTCACTGAAGCTTTCTTT
d_call: TRBD1
clone_size: -
v_call: TRBV6-5
j_call: TRBJ1-1

cdr3_aa: CASQPRAQSKNIQYF
cdr3_nt: TGTGCCAGCCAACCGAGGGCACAGTCCAAAAACATTCAGTACTTC
d_call: -
clone_size: -
v_call: TRBV2
j_call: TRBJ2-4

cdr3_aa: CASRSGTGTDTQYF
cdr3_nt: TGTGCCAGCAGGAGTGGGACTGGCACAGATACGCAGTATTTT
d_call: -
clone_size: -
v_call: TRBV27
j_call: TRBJ2-3